The clone carrying this T cell receptor beta chain was detected a few times. PCR was performed using 60 Vbeta and 13 Jbeta primers. Per the study methods: The count from a later analysis was some 80 million unique TCR beta chains, about 9.9 million of them shared. Here immunoSEQ multiplex PCR was the method, and the copy in TCRdb shows in-frame clones only, minus some. D and trimming come from the DNA, and the V and J calls and clone size come from that table. The sample has approximately 150,000 clones, 70% to 85% seen once. CDR3 length: 12 amino acids. Germline CDR1 reads SGHVS; CDR2 reads FQNEAQ. V was cut by 5 bases and J by 6 bases, with 9 bases left in between. This specimen belongs to a study of cytomegalovirus exposure and HLA in healthy donors.

This chain joins TRBV7-8 and TRBJ2-3; D is unresolved. The source is a male donor in good health and CMV-seronegative. The specimen was PBMCs. CDR3 DNA: TGTGCCAGCAGCCCCCTAGTGGATACGCAGTATTTT. Translation gives CASSPLVDTQYF.